The source of this T cell receptor beta chain is a study of control samples from healthy donors and cancer patients. Produced via immunoSEQ multiplex PCR; TCRdb's table is partial and in-frame only. The data show some 140,000 clones, under 90% seen once. Trimming stripped 4 bases from V and 8 bases from J, with 15 bases between. The germline V gene has CDR1 SQVTM and CDR2 ANQGSEA. The CDR3 is 13 amino acids. V is TRBV29-1 and J is TRBJ2-1; D remains ambiguous. The receptor was derived from a man in his fifties or sixties with head and neck cancer. The specimen was PBMCs. The CDR3 DNA reads TGCAGCGTTGCGGTAGGGATTTTAGATGAGCAGTTCTTC. Translating gives CSVAVGILDEQFF.